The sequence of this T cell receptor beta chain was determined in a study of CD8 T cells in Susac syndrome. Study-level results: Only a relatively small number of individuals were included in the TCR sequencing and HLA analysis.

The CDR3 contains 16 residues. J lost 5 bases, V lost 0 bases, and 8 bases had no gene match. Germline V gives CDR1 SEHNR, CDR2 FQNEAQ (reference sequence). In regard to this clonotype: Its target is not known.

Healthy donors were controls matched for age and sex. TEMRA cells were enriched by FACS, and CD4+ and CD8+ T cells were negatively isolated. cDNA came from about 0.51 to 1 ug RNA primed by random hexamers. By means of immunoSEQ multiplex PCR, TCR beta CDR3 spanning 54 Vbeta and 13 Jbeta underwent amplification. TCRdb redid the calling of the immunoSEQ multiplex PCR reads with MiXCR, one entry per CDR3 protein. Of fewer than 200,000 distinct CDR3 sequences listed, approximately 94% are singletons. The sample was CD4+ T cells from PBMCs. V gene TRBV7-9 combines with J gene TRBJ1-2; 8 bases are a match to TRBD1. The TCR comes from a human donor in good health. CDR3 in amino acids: CASSLALSGTGYGYTF. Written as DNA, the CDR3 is TGTGCCAGCAGCTTAGCCTTGAGTGGGACAGGATATGGCTACACCTTC.